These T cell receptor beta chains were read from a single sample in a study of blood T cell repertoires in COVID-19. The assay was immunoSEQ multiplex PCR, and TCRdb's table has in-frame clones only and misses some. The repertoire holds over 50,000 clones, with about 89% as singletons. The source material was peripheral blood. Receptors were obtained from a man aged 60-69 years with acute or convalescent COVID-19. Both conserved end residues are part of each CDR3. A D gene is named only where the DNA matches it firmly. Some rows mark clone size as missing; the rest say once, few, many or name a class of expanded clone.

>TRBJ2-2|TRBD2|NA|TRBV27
CASSYGTSGVGELFF
TGTGCCAGCAGCTATGGGACTAGCGGGGTCGGGGAGCTGTTTTTT
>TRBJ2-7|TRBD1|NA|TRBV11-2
CASSLTQGDTYEQYF
TGTGCCAGCAGCTTAACCCAGGGGGATACCTACGAGCAGTACTTC
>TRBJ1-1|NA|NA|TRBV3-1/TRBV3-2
CASSQLQPNTEAFF
TGTGCCAGCAGCCAACTACAGCCGAACACTGAAGCTTTCTTT
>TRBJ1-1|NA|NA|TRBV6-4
CASSSKLNTEAFF
TGTGCCAGCAGCTCGAAGCTAAACACTGAAGCTTTCTTT
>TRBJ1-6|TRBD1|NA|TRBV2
CASSPGQVRNSPLHF
TGTGCCAGCAGTCCCGGACAGGTCCGTAATTCACCCCTCCACTTT
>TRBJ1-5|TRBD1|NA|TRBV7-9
CASQGVGNQPQHF
TGTGCCTCACAGGGGGTGGGCAATCAGCCCCAGCATTTT
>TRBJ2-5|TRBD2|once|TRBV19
CASSIAGGQETQYF
TGTGCCAGTAGTATAGCGGGGGGGCAAGAGACCCAGTACTTC
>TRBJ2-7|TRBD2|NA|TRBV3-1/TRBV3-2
CAISVAGRPYEQYF
TGTGCCATCTCCGTAGCGGGAAGGCCCTACGAGCAGTACTTC
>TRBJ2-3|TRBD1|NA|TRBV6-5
CASRAGTGGSDTQYF
TGTGCCAGCAGGGCCGGGACAGGGGGCTCAGATACGCAGTATTTT
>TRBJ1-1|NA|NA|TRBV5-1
CASSASTGTSNTEAFF
TGCGCCAGCAGCGCGAGTACCGGGACATCGAACACTGAAGCTTTCTTT
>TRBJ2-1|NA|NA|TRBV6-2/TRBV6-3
CASSPGGEQFF
TGTGCCAGCAGCCCCGGGGGAGAGCAGTTCTTC
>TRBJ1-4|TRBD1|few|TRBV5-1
CASSFLGTDNEKLFF
TGCGCCAGCAGCTTCTTGGGGACAGATAATGAAAAACTGTTTTTT
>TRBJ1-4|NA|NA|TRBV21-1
CASMGSPRHEKLFF
TGTGCCAGCATGGGCAGTCCCCGCCATGAAAAACTGTTTTTT
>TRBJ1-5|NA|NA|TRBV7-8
CASSYLTEGNGPQHF
TGTGCCAGCAGCTACCTGACCGAGGGAAACGGGCCCCAGCATTTT
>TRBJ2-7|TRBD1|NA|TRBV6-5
CASRDGQGTYEQYF
TGTGCCAGCAGGGACGGACAGGGGACCTACGAGCAGTACTTC
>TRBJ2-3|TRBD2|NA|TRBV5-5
CASSSLAGGPRPDTQYF
TGTGCCAGCAGCTCTTTAGCGGGGGGGCCTCGTCCAGATACGCAGTATTTT
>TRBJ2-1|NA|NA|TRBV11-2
CASSLGWDSLNEQFF
TGTGCCAGCAGCTTGGGGTGGGACTCTCTAAATGAGCAGTTCTTC
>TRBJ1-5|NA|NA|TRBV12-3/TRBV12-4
CASTLSNQPQHF
TGTGCCAGCACCCTTAGCAATCAGCCCCAGCATTTT
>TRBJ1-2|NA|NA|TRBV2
CASSVRFQGYGYTF
TGTGCCAGCAGCGTCAGGTTCCAAGGCTATGGCTACACCTTC
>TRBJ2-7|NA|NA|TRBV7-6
CASSLDTGGLSYEQYF
TGTGCCAGCAGCTTAGATACGGGGGGCCTCTCCTACGAGCAGTACTTC
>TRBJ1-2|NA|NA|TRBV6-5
CASLSSWGGVSGYTF
TGTGCCAGCTTGTCCTCTTGGGGGGGCGTAAGTGGCTACACCTTC
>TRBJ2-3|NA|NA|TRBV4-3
CASSQEARVGTDTQYF
TGCGCCAGCAGCCAAGAAGCCAGGGTTGGCACAGATACGCAGTATTTT
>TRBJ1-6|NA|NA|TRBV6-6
CASTSIGSSPLHF
TGTGCCAGCACTTCGATTGGGAGCTCACCCCTCCACTTT
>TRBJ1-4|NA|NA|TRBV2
CASSQLRTTKWNHNEKLFF
TGTGCCAGCAGCCAACTAAGAACAACGAAGTGGAACCATAATGAAAAACTGTTTTTT
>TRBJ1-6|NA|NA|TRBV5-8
CASSGSRTANNSPLHF
TGTGCCAGCAGCGGGAGCCGGACAGCCAATAATTCACCCCTCCACTTT
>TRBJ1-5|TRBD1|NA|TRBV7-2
CASSLRTGGLRNQPQHF
TGTGCCAGCAGCCTCCGAACAGGGGGATTGCGGAATCAGCCCCAGCATTTT
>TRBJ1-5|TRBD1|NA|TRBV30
CAWAQNRDRVNQPQHF
TGTGCCTGGGCCCAAAACCGGGACAGGGTCAATCAGCCCCAGCATTTT
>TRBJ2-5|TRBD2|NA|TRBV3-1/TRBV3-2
CASSHTLAGEDQETQYF
TGTGCCAGCAGCCATACTTTAGCGGGGGAGGACCAAGAGACCCAGTACTTC
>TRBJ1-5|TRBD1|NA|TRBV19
CASSTNRGQPQHF
TGTGCCAGTAGTACCAACAGGGGTCAGCCCCAGCATTTT
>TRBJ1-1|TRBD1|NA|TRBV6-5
CASQPGQGNTEAFF
TGTGCCAGCCAACCGGGACAGGGAAACACTGAAGCTTTCTTT
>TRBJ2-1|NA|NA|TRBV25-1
CASSLSNEQFF
TGTGCCAGCAGCCTGAGCAATGAGCAGTTCTTC
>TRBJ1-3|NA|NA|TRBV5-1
CASSLDRDGNTIYF
TGCGCCAGCAGCTTGGACAGAGATGGAAACACCATATATTTT
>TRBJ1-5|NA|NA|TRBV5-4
CASSSIPGQPQHF
TGTGCCAGCAGCTCAATTCCAGGACAGCCCCAGCATTTT
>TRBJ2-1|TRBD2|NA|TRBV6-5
CASSYGGGPNEQFF
TGTGCCAGCAGTTACGGCGGGGGGCCCAATGAGCAGTTCTTC
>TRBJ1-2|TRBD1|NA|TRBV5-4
CASSPAQGNYGYTF
TGTGCCAGCAGCCCTGCACAGGGGAACTATGGCTACACCTTC
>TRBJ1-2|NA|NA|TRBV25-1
CASSSSPYGYTF
TGTGCCAGCAGTTCGTCCCCCTATGGCTACACCTTC
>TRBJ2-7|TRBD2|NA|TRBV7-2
CASSQGLAGTGYEQYF
TGTGCCAGCAGCCAGGGACTAGCGGGGACGGGCTACGAGCAGTACTTC